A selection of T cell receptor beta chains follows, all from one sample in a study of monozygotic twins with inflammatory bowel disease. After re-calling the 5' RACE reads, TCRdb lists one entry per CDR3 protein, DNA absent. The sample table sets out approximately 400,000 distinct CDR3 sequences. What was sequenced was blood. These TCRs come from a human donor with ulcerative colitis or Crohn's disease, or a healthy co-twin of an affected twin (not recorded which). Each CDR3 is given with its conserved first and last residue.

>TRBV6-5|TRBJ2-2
CASSYPRIAGARSTGELFF
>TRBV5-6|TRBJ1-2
CASSWGTAQGYTF
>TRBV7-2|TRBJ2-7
CASSLGGRVVGSYEQYF
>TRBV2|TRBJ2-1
CASSALGLQAYNEQFF
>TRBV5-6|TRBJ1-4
CASSLGPDYNEKLFF
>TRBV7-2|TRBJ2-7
CASTTQQGTYEQYF
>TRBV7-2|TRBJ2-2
CARGGTGRDTGELFF
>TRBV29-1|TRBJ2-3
CSVVTPPGLDTQYF
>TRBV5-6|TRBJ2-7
CASSPGHNDWKQYF
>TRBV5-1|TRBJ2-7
CASSTGLFYEQYF
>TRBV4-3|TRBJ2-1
CASSHLRDSSSDEQFF
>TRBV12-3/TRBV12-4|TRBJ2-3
CASSRTGPRTDTQYF
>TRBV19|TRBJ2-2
CASSKQGARELFF
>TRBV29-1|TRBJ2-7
CSVEWTGGGEQYF
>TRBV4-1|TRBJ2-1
CASSHQDSNEQFF
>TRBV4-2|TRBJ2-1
CASSQSSGIDSYNEQFF
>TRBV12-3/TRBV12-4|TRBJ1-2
CASSLGSTGHQGYTF
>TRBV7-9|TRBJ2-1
CASSLSGTGRNEQFF
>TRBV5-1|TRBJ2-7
CASSLPGGSREQYF
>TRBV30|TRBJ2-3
CAWSRLAGETDTQYF
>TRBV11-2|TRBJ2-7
CASSSGLVLVNEQYF
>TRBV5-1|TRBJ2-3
CASSSKIGSDMQYF
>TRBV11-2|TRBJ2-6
CASSLGQGSAGANVLTF
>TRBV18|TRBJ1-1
CASSPRQVSDTEAFF
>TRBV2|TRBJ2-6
CASSRLGTGVGANVLTF
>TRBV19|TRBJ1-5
CASSDPGQGAAQPQHF
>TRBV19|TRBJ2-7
CASSYRWTGTYEQYF
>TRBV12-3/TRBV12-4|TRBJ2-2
CASSSPDRASGELFF
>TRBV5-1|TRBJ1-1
CASSLGRSEAFF
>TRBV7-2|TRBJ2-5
CASSLMVGETQYF
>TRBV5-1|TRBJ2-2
CASAPTGQNTGELFF
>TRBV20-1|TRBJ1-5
CSAREGGGWNQPQHF